The 26 T cell receptor beta chains in this list originate from one sample, sequenced in a study of shared clonotypes between healthy human individuals. Generated by immunoSEQ multiplex PCR, the TCRdb table keeps only in-frame clones and is missing some. The repertoire holds roughly 1,100,000 clones, roughly 80% seen once, with 1.4% in the top ten. Sequenced input: memory CD4+ T cells sorted from blood. Sample subset: CD45RA-negative fraction. The receptors were gathered from a man aged 18 to 29 in good health.

The rearrangement uses TRBV5-6 and TRBJ2-1; possibly TRBD2 for D (6 bases). V shed 1 base and J shed 9 bases, with 11 bases lying between them. Germline assignment: CDR1 SGHDT and CDR2 YYEEEE. This CDR3 spans 13 amino acids. CDR3: CASSLSFGGEQFF. DNA for the CDR3: TGTGCCAGCAGCTTGAGTTTCGGGGGTGAGCAGTTCTTC.

This chain uses TRBV5-4 with TRBJ1-2; no definite D call. CDR1 SGHNT and CDR2 YYREEE come from the germline V gene (reference sequence). CDR3 length equals 16 residues. The ends were cut back, 1 base at V and 8 bases at J, with 21 bases in the middle. CDR3 loop: CASSLSLDLSNAGYTF. The CDR3 DNA is TGTGCCAGCAGCTTGTCTTTGGACCTTTCCAATGCCGGCTACACCTTC.

The chain links TRBV7-2 to TRBJ2-2, with 11 bases aligning to TRBD2. The CDR3 extends over 17 amino acids. Germline trimming cut 1 base from V and 8 bases from J; bases unmatched to any gene: 9. CDR1 is SGHTA and CDR2 is FQGNSA in the germline V gene. The CDR3 sequence: CASSLEGTSGPLGELFF. The CDR3 coding sequence is TGTGCCAGCAGCTTAGAAGGGACTAGCGGTCCTTTAGGGGAGCTGTTTTTT.

Points on this clone: A clone one base away is much larger, so this may be a read error. The chain employs TRBV7-8 and TRBJ1-1; D ambiguous. The V end was cut by 2 bases, the J end by 1 base, with 5 bases between. The CDR3 consists of 13 residues. Germline V gene data show CDR1 as SGHVS and CDR2 as FQNEAQ. CDR3 loop: CASSLIRNTEAFF. Here the CDR3 DNA reads TGTGCCAGCAGCTTAATCAGGAACACTGAAGCTTTCTTT.

This clone was counted a single time. Written as DNA, the CDR3 is TGTGCCAGCTCTCCCGGGACAGGGGCGGAAAATGGCTACACCTTC. This codes for CASSPGTGAENGYTF. The chain has TRBV18 and TRBJ1-2; 10 nucleotides agree with TRBD1. Trimming at V came to 6 bases and at J to 6 bases, leaving 10 bases not matched to a gene. Germline loops: CDR1 KGHSH, CDR2 LQKENI. The CDR3 sequence is 15 residues long.

The chain employs TRBV30 and TRBJ2-2, with D possibly being TRBD2 (5 bases). V lost 0 bases and J lost 5, with 13 bases in between. CDR1 is GTSNPN and CDR2 is SVGIG in the germline V gene (reference sequence). The CDR3 runs to 15 residues. The CDR3 spells CAWSVSSTGTGELFF. The DNA of the CDR3 is TGTGCCTGGAGTGTATCTTCGACGGGGACCGGGGAGCTGTTTTTT.

The chain employs TRBV4-1 and TRBJ2-7; possibly TRBD1 for D (6 bases). Germline CDR1 is MGHRA and CDR2 is YSYEKL. Trimming removed 1 base at V and 5 bases at J, with 15 bases between. This CDR3 is 15 amino acids long. CDR3 DNA: TGCGCCAGCAGCCAAGTGGGACATGAAACGGACGAGCAGTACTTC. Translated, it gives CASSQVGHETDEQYF.

As concerns this clone: A much larger clone lies one base from this, so it may be a read error. The genes are TRBV7-8 and TRBJ2-5; no reliable D call. This CDR3 has 11 residues. CDR1 is SGHVS and CDR2 is FQNEAQ in the germline V gene. V lost 5 bases and J lost 3, with 4 bases in between. In DNA form, the CDR3 reads TGTGCCAGCAGCCACAAAGAGACCCAGTACTTC. Translated: CASSHKETQYF.

This chain uses TRBV5-4 with TRBJ2-3, with a possible D match to TRBD2 (5 bases). The CDR3 covers 13 residues. CDR1 and CDR2 (germline): SGHNT, YYREEE (reference sequence). Trimming left V 5 bases short and J 1 base short, with 8 bases between. CDR3 sequence (DNA): TGTGCCAGCAGACGGGAAGGCACAGATACGCAGTATTTT. Protein product: CASRREGTDTQYF. The full variable domain, in which reference TRBV5-4 and TRBJ2-3 provide the parts outside the CDR3, is ETGVTQSPTHLIKTRGQQVTLRCSSQSGHNTVSWYQQALGQGPQFIFQYYREEENGRGNFPPRFSGLQFPNYSSELNVNALELDDSALYLCASRREGTDTQYFGPGTRLTVL.

The V and J genes are TRBV5-6 and TRBJ1-2; a weak D match, TRBD1 (6 bases). Trimming removed 2 bases from V and 2 bases from J, with 13 bases in between. Germline V lookup: CDR1 SGHDT, CDR2 YYEEEE. The CDR3 loop spans 15 amino acids. In nucleotides, the CDR3 is TGTGCCAGCAGCTTTGGCAGGGGCGGAAACTATGGCTACACCTTC. Translation gives CASSFGRGGNYGYTF.

Many counts were recorded for this clone. V usage is TRBV19 and J usage is TRBJ1-5; D not resolved. CDR3 length: 12 amino acids. The V gene's germline CDR1 is LNHDA and CDR2 SQIVND (reference sequence). The V end lost 3 bases, the J end lost 3 bases, and 3 bases lay between the germline ends. In nucleotides, the CDR3 is TGTGCCAGTAGTATTCTCAATCAGCCCCAGCATTTT. Amino acids: CASSILNQPQHF.

As to this clone: The sample holds other DNA sequences that translate to the same CDR3. This CDR3 reads CASSVGRSNQPQHF. The CDR3 region has the DNA TGTGCCAGCAGTGTAGGCCGAAGCAATCAGCCCCAGCATTTT. V usage is TRBV2 and J usage is TRBJ1-5; D is ambiguous. The CDR3 covers 14 residues. Trimming pared 4 bases from V and 1 base from J, leaving 8 bases between. CDR1 SNHLY and CDR2 FYNNEI come from the germline V gene. The full variable domain, rest sourced from reference TRBV2 and TRBJ1-5, is EPEVTQTPSHQVTQMGQEVILRCVPISNHLYFYWYRQILGQKVEFLVSFYNNEISEKSEIFDDQFSVERPDGSNFTLKIRSTKLEDSAMYFCASSVGRSNQPQHFGDGTRLSIL.

The chain combines TRBV7-2 with TRBJ2-2; D uncertain. Between the trimmed V and J ends, which lost 7 bases and 6 bases, there was a span of 12 bases. The CDR3 runs 13 residues. Germline V CDR1 and CDR2: SGHTA, FQGNSA. The CDR3 DNA follows: TGTGCCAGCACTATTAGGGCCGCCGGGGAGCTGTTTTTT. Protein: CASTIRAAGELFF.

V usage is TRBV5-4 and J usage is TRBJ2-4; 14 bases agree with TRBD2. Per germline, CDR1 SGHNT and CDR2 YYREEE (reference sequence). After removal of 4 bases from V and 2 bases from J, the junction contained 8 bases not matched to a gene. The CDR3 has 18 residues. In DNA, the CDR3 is TGTGCCAGCAGCCCGGGACTAGCGGGGGCGGGTTCCAAAAACATTCAGTACTTC. Its translation is CASSPGLAGAGSKNIQYF.

The gene calls are TRBV30 and TRBJ1-1; unclear D gene. The germline gives CDR1 GTSNPN, CDR2 SVGIG (reference sequence). This CDR3 comprises 13 residues. Trimming cost V 2 bases and J 0 bases, with 7 bases left between them. The CDR3 region has the DNA TGTGCCTGGAGTTCGGTCTTGAACACTGAAGCTTTCTTT. This encodes CAWSSVLNTEAFF.

This chain links TRBV19 with TRBJ1-1; D ambiguous. The ends were cut back, 6 bases at V and 5 bases at J, with 16 bases in the middle. The CDR3 covers 14 residues. CDR1 is LNHDA, CDR2 SQIVND, per germline (reference sequence). CDR3 nucleotide sequence: TGTGCCAGTAGATCTGGACCGTTGAGAACTGAAGCTTTCTTT. It yields the protein CASRSGPLRTEAFF.

The V call is TRBV7-9, the J call TRBJ2-1, with no clear D. The CDR3 totals 13 residues. V was cut by 5 bases and J by 2 bases, with 7 bases left in between. The germline gives CDR1 SEHNR, CDR2 FQNEAQ (reference sequence). The CDR3: CASSESTYNEQFF. The CDR3 region has the DNA TGTGCCAGCAGCGAGAGTACCTACAATGAGCAGTTCTTC.

This chain uses TRBV7-2 with TRBJ2-7; 7 nucleotides match TRBD2. CDR3 length equals 15 residues. CDR1 and CDR2 from the germline V gene are SGHTA and FQGNSA. V lost 2 bases, J lost 2 bases, and 6 bases stayed unmatched. This chain's CDR3 is CASSLSFRGAYEQYF. DNA for the CDR3: TGTGCCAGCAGCTTAAGTTTCCGGGGGGCCTACGAGCAGTACTTC.

V is TRBV12-5 and J is TRBJ2-1; TRBD2 matches 7 bases. The CDR3 totals 15 residues. The V gene end was trimmed by 4 bases and the J gene end by 0 bases; junction bases not matched to a gene: 3. Germline V lookup: CDR1 LGHNT, CDR2 FRNRAP. The DNA of the CDR3 is TGTGCTAGTGGTTCGAGCGGGGTCTCCTACAATGAGCAGTTCTTC. Encoded protein: CASGSSGVSYNEQFF.

The V and J genes are TRBV5-1 and TRBJ2-2, with 9 positions matching TRBD1. The ends lost 0 bases at V and 4 bases at J; junction bases unmatched: 1. Per the germline V gene, CDR1 is SGHRS and CDR2 is YFSETQ. This CDR3 is built from 15 residues. This CDR3 is CASSLATGGTGELFF. DNA of the CDR3: TGCGCCAGCAGCTTGGCGACAGGGGGCACCGGGGAGCTGTTTTTT.

V gene TRBV4-1 combines with J gene TRBJ2-3, with D perhaps matching TRBD2 (5 bases). In germline, CDR1 is MGHRA, CDR2 YSYEKL. The CDR3 extends over 17 amino acids. Between the trimmed V and J ends, which lost 3 bases and 5 bases, there was a span of 21 bases. The CDR3 sequence is CASSQTIIPRWEDTQYF. In nucleotides, the CDR3 is TGCGCCAGCAGCCAGACTATTATACCGCGATGGGAAGATACGCAGTATTTT.

The chain joins TRBV2 to TRBJ2-5; D not certain. V was shortened by 3 bases and J by 7 bases, with 15 bases between the two germline ends. CDR1 and CDR2 from the germline V gene are SNHLY and FYNNEI. This CDR3 comprises 14 residues. Written as DNA, the CDR3 is TGTGCCAGCAGTGATCCGGCCGCTGCTGCGACCCAGTACTTC. Residues: CASSDPAAAATQYF. Filled out from reference TRBV2 and TRBJ2-5, the complete variable domain reads EPEVTQTPSHQVTQMGQEVILRCVPISNHLYFYWYRQILGQKVEFLVSFYNNEISEKSEIFDDQFSVERPDGSNFTLKIRSTKLEDSAMYFCASSDPAAAATQYFGPGTRLLVL.

The rearrangement uses TRBV28 and TRBJ2-7; D may match TRBD1 or TRBD2 (5 bases each). Trimming took off 4 bases at V and 2 bases at J, with 12 bases between the two ends. This CDR3 has 14 residues. CDR1 and CDR2 from the germline V gene are MDHEN and SYDVKM. CDR3 loop: CASSWGRGAYEQYF. The CDR3 DNA sequence: TGTGCCAGCAGTTGGGGACGCGGAGCCTACGAGCAGTACTTC.

This chain connects TRBV5-1 to TRBJ1-1; 10 positions agree with TRBD1. CDR1 SGHRS and CDR2 YFSETQ come from the germline V gene. The CDR3 length is 15 residues. V lost 4 bases, J lost 3 bases, and 6 bases stayed unmatched. CDR3 sequence: CASSPRTGGDTEAFF. CDR3 in DNA: TGCGCCAGCAGCCCCCGGACAGGGGGGGACACTGAAGCTTTCTTT.

The J gene is TRBJ1-3, the V gene TRBV10-2; 7 bases fit TRBD1. The ends lost 2 bases at V and 2 bases at J; junction bases unmatched: 6. Germline CDR1 reads WSHSY; CDR2 reads SAAADI. There are 16 residues in the CDR3. The CDR3 region has the DNA TGCGCCAGCAGTGAGCTAGGGGGCGCGGCTGGAAACACCATATATTTT. Its protein is CASSELGGAAGNTIYF.

The rearrangement joins TRBV10-3 to TRBJ2-7; D is perhaps TRBD1 (6 bases). Germline-derived CDR1 and CDR2 are ENHRY and SYGVKD. The CDR3 contains 14 residues. The V end was cut by 11 bases, the J end by 0 bases, with 17 bases between. Written as DNA, the CDR3 is TGTGCCGTCAACGCCTTACAGGGCTCCTACGAGCAGTACTTC. Translating it yields CAVNALQGSYEQYF.